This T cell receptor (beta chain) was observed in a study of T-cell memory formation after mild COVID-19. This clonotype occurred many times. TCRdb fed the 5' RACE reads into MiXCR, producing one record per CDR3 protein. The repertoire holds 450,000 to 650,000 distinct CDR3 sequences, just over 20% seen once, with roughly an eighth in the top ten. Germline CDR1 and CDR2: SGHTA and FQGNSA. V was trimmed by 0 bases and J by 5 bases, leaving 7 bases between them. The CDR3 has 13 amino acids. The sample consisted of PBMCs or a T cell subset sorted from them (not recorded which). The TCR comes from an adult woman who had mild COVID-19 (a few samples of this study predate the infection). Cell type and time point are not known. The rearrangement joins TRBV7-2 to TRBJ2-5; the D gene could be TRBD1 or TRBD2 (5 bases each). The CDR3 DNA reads TGTGCCAGCAGCTTAGCCAGGGAGGAGACCCAGTACTTC. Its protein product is CASSLAREETQYF.